A single sample is the source of the 7 T cell receptor beta chains below, sequenced in a study of cytomegalovirus exposure and HLA in healthy donors. A multiplex PCR was run with 60 Vbeta primers and 13 Jbeta primers. Using immunoSEQ multiplex PCR, the repertoire was profiled, and TCRdb retains in-frame clones only, with some absent. In the table there are approximately 100,000 clones, 76% of which are singletons. Material: PBMCs. The receptors originated from a woman aged 40 to 55 in good health and CMV-seropositive.

This CDR3 is CAWSVGGVQPQHF. The DNA of the CDR3 is TGTGCCTGGAGTGTAGGAGGGGTTCAGCCCCAGCATTTT. V is TRBV30 and J is TRBJ1-5; D is perhaps TRBD1 (5 bases). The V gene's germline CDR1 is GTSNPN and CDR2 SVGIG (reference sequence). The CDR3 contains 13 residues. V lost 0 bases to trimming and J lost 6 bases, with 9 bases between them. The variable domain in full, with the rest retrieved from reference TRBV30 and TRBJ1-5, is SQTIHQWPATLVQPVGSPLSLECTVEGTSNPNLYWYRQAAGRGLQLLFYSVGIGQISSEVPQNLSASRPQDRQFILSSKKLLLSDSGFYLCAWSVGGVQPQHFGDGTRLSIL.

The chain is built from TRBV6-5 and TRBJ2-7, with TRBD1 identical over 7 bases. The germline CDR1 and CDR2 sequences are MNHEY and SVGAGI. CDR3 length: 13 amino acids. V lost 6 bases and J lost 2; bases outside the gene matches: 4. CDR3 DNA sequence: TGTGCCAGCAGCTCCGACAGGGCCTACGAGCAGTACTTC. It yields the protein CASSSDRAYEQYF.

The rearrangement uses TRBV10-3 and TRBJ1-1, with D unclear. Germline V gene lookup returns CDR1 ENHRY and CDR2 SYGVKD. V was clipped by 4 bases and J by 1 base, with 13 bases between them. This CDR3 has 15 residues. The CDR3 nucleotides are TGTGCCATCAGTGGTGTATCTGGGCCGAACACTGAAGCTTTCTTT. This encodes CAISGVSGPNTEAFF.

The rearrangement joins TRBV4-1 to TRBJ2-1; D not resolved. Per germline, CDR1 MGHRA and CDR2 YSYEKL. Trimming pared 1 base from V and 8 bases from J, leaving 6 bases between. The CDR3 covers 12 residues. The CDR3 loop reads CASSQVGDEQFF. As DNA, the CDR3 is TGCGCCAGCAGCCAAGTCGGAGATGAGCAGTTCTTC.

The J gene is TRBJ1-1, the V gene TRBV19; possible D gene TRBD1, 6 bases. This CDR3 contains 15 residues. The germline V gene encodes CDR1 LNHDA and CDR2 SQIVND (reference sequence). V gave up 6 bases and J gave up 4 bases, with 18 bases separating them. This CDR3 is CASRVLTGTGTEAFF. The CDR3 DNA follows: TGTGCCAGTAGGGTTCTAACAGGGACCGGCACTGAAGCTTTCTTT.

This sequence joins TRBV2 and TRBJ2-2; a possible D gene is TRBD1 (5 bases). Germline V gene sequence: CDR1 SNHLY, CDR2 FYNNEI. This CDR3 contains 16 residues. V lost 2 bases to trimming and J lost 4 bases, with 14 bases between them. The CDR3 protein is CASSERGREGTGELFF. CDR3 nucleotide sequence: TGTGCCAGCAGTGAAAGGGGCAGGGAAGGCACCGGGGAGCTGTTTTTT.

V and J are TRBV7-8 and TRBJ1-6; D remains unclear. The CDR3 loop spans 15 amino acids. CDR1 is SGHVS, CDR2 FQNEAQ, per germline. Trimming took 4 bases from V and 3 from J, leaving 10 bases between them. The CDR3 here is CASSYRAGYNSPLHF. The CDR3 bases are TGTGCCAGCAGCTACCGGGCGGGCTATAATTCACCCCTCCACTTT. The variable domain in full, with the rest retrieved from reference TRBV7-8 and TRBJ1-6, is GAGVSQSPRYKVAKRGQDVALRCDPISGHVSLFWYQQALGQGPEFLTYFQNEAQLDKSGLPSDRFFAERPEGSVSTLKIQRTQQEDSAVYLCASSYRAGYNSPLHFGNGTRLTVT.